A single T cell receptor beta chain is shown here with its context. This clonotype was seen a handful of times. It lacks a known antigen. No quality values exist for individual bases; no much larger clone is one base distant. These data are taken from a study of response to subunit inactivated influenza vaccine (dated by TCRdb to between 2017 and 2018). Concerning the study at large: Deep quantitative T cell receptor repertoire profiling was used in the study to track responses to a trivalent subunit inactivated influenza vaccine. The full study reports these points: The authors suggested that each seasonal influenza vaccination may recruit only a limited number of new T cells.

Library creation used RT-PCR. The instrument was an Illumina HiSeq 2500. The public reads were quality trimmed at Q25 with fastp and then assembled into clones with MiXCR by TCRdb, keeping productive beta chains. CDR3 protein duplicates are merged, each entry listing the most common genes and DNA. The sample has a few hundred thousand distinct CDR3 sequences on record, over 9.5% of them singletons. Jointly, the top ten make up approximately 12% of the sample. Trimming removed 0 bases from V and 5 bases from J; the gene matches leave 9 bases unexplained. The CDR3 covers 16 residues, taking in both the cysteine and the phenylalanine. This entry keeps only the CDR3 DNA: 48 bases, framed from base 1. Per the germline V gene (reference sequence), SEHNR is the CDR1 and FQNEAQ is the CDR2. The time point label of this sample denotes: approximately 40 days after influenza vaccine administration.

Sequences were derived from PBMCs from blood, sampled roughly 48 days after vaccination. This sequence uses TRBV7-9 and TRBJ2-5; TRBD1 aligns with 7 central bases. The receptor comes from a man aged 45-65 years who received an inactivated influenza vaccine. Donor details come from another sample of the same person, matched by shared clones. The CDR3 is CASSLAKATGWETQYF. The nucleotide sequence reads TGTGCCAGCAGCTTAGCTAAAGCGACAGGGTGGGAGACCCAGTACTTC.